Listed below are T cell receptor beta chains from one sample, sequenced in a study of OX40 agonist ivuxolimab in advanced cancers. TCRdb keeps only in-frame clones here, not all; method: immunoSEQ multiplex PCR. Of about 70,000 clones listed, roughly 90% are singletons. The sample consisted of CD4+ or CD8+ T cells sorted from blood, taken in a trial of the OX40 agonist ivuxolimab. Receptors originate from an adult with an advanced solid tumor such as melanoma, head and neck, liver or kidney cancer. CDR3s leave out the opening cysteine and the closing phenylalanine or tryptophan. The order of the fields is J gene, V gene, CDR3 length, CDR3 protein.

TRBJ2-3 TRBV7-2 14 ASSQPSGGLADTQY
TRBJ1-4 TRBV4-3 12 ASSLDRGSEKLF
TRBJ1-1 TRBV19 15 ASSTEPDGGPNTEAF
TRBJ2-7 TRBV11-2 11 ASSLGLADEQY
TRBJ1-2 TRBV21-1 7 ASSNRAA
TRBJ2-5 TRBV2 12 ASSNGPPGETQY
TRBJ1-1 TRBV5-1 15 ASSLVQLRPSHTEAF
TRBJ1-4 TRBV2 10 ASRYRGEKLF
TRBJ2-3 TRBV6-6 11 ASSYGGGRAQY
TRBJ1-2 TRBV2 9 ARGESNGYT
TRBJ1-5 TRBV2 12 ASSEDSNNQPQH
TRBJ1-1 TRBV19 12 ASSIQDTNTEAF
TRBJ1-3 TRBV19 11 ASSDTPGNTIY
TRBJ2-5 TRBV7-2 12 ASSYNGDQETQY
TRBJ1-3 TRBV19 15 ASFPDRRALTGNTIY
TRBJ2-1 TRBV19 12 ASSIGTAYNEQF
TRBJ2-1 TRBV6-1 13 ASSDPGLASFQQF
TRBJ2-1 TRBV2 14 ASSEALGGVRNEQF
TRBJ1-4 TRBV10-3 11 AIQGRQDEKLF
TRBJ2-5 TRBV6-5 12 ASSYSFGVQTQY
TRBJ2-3 TRBV4-2 12 ASSQDQGRDTQY
TRBJ2-5 TRBV10-3 13 AISDGLAGEETQY
TRBJ2-3 TRBV10-1 12 ASSAGSSTDTQY
TRBJ2-5 TRBV19 11 ASSIMAQETQY
TRBJ2-2 TRBV27 16 ASSFSPGGSSWYGELF
TRBJ1-2 TRBV18 11 ASSQGQGYGYT
TRBJ2-2 TRBV6-5 12 ASSSYGGTGELF
TRBJ2-1 TRBV6-6 11 ASRAGGADEQF
TRBJ2-5 TRBV19 14 ASSLGLGGGMETQY
TRBJ2-2 TRBV7-2 11 ASSLGRDGELF
TRBJ1-2 TRBV7-3 12 ASSLSPQGFGYT
TRBJ2-5 TRBV9 14 ASSAFGGSGGETQY
TRBJ2-3 TRBV7-9 11 ASSLERANTQY
TRBJ2-3 TRBV4-3 13 ASSQRDKHTDTQY
TRBJ1-1 TRBV2 13 ASILQGPVNTEAF
TRBJ1-5 TRBV7-2 13 ASSLGRDSNQPQH
TRBJ2-1 TRBV4-3 13 ASSQERGVYNEQF
TRBJ2-7 TRBV19 11 ASSIGQRGKQY
TRBJ1-5 TRBV5-5 14 ASSLWTGQVNQPQH
TRBJ2-2 TRBV7-3 11 ASSWGNTGELF
TRBJ1-4 TRBV6-5 12 ASSYDTRYEKLF
TRBJ2-7 TRBV7-3 12 PRGVVGTPYEQY
TRBJ1-1 TRBV14 13 ASSQERIANTEAF
TRBJ2-4 TRBV4-2 15 ASSPDGRGRAKNIQY
TRBJ2-1 TRBV9 11 ASSVGPEGEQF